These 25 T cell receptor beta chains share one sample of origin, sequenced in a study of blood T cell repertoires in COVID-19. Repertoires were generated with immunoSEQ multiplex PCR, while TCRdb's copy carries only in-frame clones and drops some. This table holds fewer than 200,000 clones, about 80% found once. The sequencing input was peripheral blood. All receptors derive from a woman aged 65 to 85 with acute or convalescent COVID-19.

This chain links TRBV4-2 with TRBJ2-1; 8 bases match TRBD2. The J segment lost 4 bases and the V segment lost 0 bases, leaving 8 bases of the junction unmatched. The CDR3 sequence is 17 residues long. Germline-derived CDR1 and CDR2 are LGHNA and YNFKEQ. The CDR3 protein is CASSQEPGTSGYNEQFF. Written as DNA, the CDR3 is TGTGCCAGCAGCCAAGAACCCGGGACTAGTGGGTACAATGAGCAGTTCTTC.

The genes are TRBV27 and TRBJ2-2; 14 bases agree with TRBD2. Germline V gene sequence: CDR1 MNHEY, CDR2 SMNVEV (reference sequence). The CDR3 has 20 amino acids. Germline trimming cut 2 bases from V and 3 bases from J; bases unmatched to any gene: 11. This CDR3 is CASSLRGLAGGRSYTGELFF. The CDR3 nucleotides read TGTGCCAGCAGTTTACGTGGACTAGCGGGAGGCAGGTCCTACACCGGGGAGCTGTTTTTT.

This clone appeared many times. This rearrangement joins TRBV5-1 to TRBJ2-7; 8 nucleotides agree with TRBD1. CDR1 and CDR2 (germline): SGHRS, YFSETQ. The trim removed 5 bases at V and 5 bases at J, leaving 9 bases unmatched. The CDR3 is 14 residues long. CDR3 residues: CASRRTGTLHEQYF. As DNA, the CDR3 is TGCGCCAGCAGACGGACAGGGACTCTGCACGAGCAGTACTTC.

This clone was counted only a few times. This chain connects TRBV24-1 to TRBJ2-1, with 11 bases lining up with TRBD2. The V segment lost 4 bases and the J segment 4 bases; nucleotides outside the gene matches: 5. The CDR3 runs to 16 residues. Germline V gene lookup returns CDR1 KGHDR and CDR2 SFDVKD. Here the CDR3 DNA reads TGTGCCACCAGTGACCTGACTAGCGGGAAGTACAATGAGCAGTTCTTC. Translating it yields CATSDLTSGKYNEQFF.

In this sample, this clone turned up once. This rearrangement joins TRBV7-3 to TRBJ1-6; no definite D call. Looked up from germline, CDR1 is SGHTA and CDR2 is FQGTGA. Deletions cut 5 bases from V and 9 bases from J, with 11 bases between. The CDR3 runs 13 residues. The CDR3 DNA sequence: TGTGCCAGCAGCGACAATTCTGCTTCACCCCTCCACTTT. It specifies CASSDNSASPLHF.

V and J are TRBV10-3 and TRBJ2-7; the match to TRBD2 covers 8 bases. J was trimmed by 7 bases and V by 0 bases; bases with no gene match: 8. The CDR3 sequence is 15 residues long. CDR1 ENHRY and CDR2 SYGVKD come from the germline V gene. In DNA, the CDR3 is TGTGCCATCAGTGAGTCGAGGATAGCGGGGAAGGAGCAGTACTTC. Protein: CAISESRIAGKEQYF.

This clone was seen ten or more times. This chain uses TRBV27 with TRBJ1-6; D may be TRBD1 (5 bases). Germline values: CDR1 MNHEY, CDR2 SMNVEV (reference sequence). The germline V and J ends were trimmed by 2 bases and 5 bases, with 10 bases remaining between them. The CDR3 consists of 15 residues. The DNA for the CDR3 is TGTGCCAGCAGTTTAATTGACAGAAATAATTCACCCCTCCACTTT. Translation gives CASSLIDRNNSPLHF.

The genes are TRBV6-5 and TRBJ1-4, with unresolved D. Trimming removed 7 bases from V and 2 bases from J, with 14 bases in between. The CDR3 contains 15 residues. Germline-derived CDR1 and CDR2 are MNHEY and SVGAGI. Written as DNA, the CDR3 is TGTGCCAGCAAAGTGAGGCAGATCACTAATGAAAAACTGTTTTTT. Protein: CASKVRQITNEKLFF.

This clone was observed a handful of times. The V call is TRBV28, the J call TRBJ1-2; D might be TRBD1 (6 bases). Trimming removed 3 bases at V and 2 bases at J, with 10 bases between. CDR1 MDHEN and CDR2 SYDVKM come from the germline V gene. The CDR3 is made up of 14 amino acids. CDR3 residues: CASSLSQGNYGYTF. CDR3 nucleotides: TGTGCCAGCAGTTTGTCTCAGGGGAACTATGGCTACACCTTC.

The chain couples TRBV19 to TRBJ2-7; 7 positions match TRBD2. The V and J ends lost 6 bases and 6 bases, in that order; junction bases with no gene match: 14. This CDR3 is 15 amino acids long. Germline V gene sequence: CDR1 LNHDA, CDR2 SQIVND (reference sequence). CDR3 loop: CASRQMGGIEGEQYF. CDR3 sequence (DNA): TGTGCCAGTAGACAAATGGGAGGGATCGAGGGCGAGCAGTACTTC.

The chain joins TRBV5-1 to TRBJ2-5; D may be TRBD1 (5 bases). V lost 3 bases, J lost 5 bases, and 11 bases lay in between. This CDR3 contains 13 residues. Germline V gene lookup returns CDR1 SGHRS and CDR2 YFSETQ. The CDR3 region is CASSSRVEETQYF. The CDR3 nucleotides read TGCGCCAGCAGCTCCAGGGTCGAGGAGACCCAGTACTTC.

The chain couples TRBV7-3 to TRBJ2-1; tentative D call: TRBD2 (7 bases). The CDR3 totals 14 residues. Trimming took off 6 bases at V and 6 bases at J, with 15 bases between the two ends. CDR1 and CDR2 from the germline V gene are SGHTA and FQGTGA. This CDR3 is CASSPPGGFNEQFF. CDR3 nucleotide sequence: TGTGCCAGCAGTCCCCCGGGGGGCTTCAATGAGCAGTTCTTC.

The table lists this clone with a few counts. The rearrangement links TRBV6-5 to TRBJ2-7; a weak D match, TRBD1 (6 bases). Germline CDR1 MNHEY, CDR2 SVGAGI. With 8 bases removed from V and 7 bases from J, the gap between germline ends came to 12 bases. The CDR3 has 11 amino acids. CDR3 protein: CASGGLWEQYF. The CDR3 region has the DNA TGTGCCAGCGGGGGCTTGTGGGAGCAGTACTTC.

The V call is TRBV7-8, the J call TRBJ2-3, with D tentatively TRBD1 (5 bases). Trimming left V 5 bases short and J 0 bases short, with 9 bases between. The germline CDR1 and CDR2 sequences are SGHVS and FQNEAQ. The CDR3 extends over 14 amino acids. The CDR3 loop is CASSHRSSTDTQYF. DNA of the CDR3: TGTGCCAGCAGCCACAGGTCAAGCACAGATACGCAGTATTTT.

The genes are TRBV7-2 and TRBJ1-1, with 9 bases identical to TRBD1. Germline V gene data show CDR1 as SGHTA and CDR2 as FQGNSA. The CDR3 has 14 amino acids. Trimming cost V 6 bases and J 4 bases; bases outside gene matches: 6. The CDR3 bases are TGTGCCAGCAGTTCCGGGACAGGGACCACTGAAGCTTTCTTT. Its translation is CASSSGTGTTEAFF.

The CDR3 sequence: CASSSRDWEPNKSGNTIYF. The CDR3 DNA reads TGCGCCAGCAGCTCCCGGGACTGGGAGCCAAACAAGTCTGGAAACACCATATATTTT. The rearrangement links TRBV4-1 to TRBJ1-3; D might be TRBD1 (5 bases). Trimming removed 5 bases at V and 1 base at J, with 24 bases between. The V gene's germline CDR1 is MGHRA and CDR2 YSYEKL. The CDR3 loop spans 19 amino acids.

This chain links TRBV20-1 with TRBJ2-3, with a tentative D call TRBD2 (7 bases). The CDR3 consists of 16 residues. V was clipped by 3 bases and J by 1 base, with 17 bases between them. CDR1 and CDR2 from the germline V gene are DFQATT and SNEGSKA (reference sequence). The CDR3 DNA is TGCAGTGCTAGTTTCGGGGGGACAACCCGCACAGATACGCAGTATTTT. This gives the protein CSASFGGTTRTDTQYF.

CDR3 DNA sequence: TGTGCCTGGTCCCTGACAGGGGCTTCTCAAGAGCAGTACTTC. Protein sequence: CAWSLTGASQEQYF. The chain carries TRBV30 and TRBJ2-7; 8 bases fit TRBD1. This CDR3 has 14 amino acids. V trimming: 5 bases; J trimming: 7 bases; junction bases outside the gene matches: 13. Germline lookup yields CDR1 GTSNPN and CDR2 SVGIG (reference sequence).

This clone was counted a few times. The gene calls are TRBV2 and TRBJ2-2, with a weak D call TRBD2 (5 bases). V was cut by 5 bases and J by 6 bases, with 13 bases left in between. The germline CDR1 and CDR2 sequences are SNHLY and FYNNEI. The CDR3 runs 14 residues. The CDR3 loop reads CASSLMPRAGELFF. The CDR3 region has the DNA TGTGCCAGCAGTCTGATGCCGCGGGCCGGGGAGCTGTTTTTT.

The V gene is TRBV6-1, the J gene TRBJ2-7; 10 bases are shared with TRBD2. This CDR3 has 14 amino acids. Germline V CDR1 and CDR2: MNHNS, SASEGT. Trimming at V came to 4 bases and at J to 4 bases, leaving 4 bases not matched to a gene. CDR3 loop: CASSGASGGYEQYF. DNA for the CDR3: TGTGCCAGCAGTGGAGCTAGCGGGGGTTACGAGCAGTACTTC.

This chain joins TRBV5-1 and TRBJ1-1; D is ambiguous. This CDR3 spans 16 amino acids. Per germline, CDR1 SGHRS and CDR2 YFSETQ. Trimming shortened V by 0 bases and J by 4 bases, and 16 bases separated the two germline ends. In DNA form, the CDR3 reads TGCGCCAGCAGCTTGGGAATCGGCAGTGGAGCCACTGAAGCTTTCTTT. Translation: CASSLGIGSGATEAFF.

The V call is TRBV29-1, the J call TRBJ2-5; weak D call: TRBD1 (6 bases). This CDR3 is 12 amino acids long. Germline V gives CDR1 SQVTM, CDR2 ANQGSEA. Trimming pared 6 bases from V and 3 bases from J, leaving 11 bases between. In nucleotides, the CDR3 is TGCAGCGTCGGACAGACGAAAGAGACCCAGTACTTC. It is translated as CSVGQTKETQYF.

The CDR3 sequence is CASSRRTGASNQPQHF. The CDR3 nucleotides are TGTGCCAGCAGCCGGCGGACAGGGGCGAGCAATCAGCCCCAGCATTTT. This rearrangement joins TRBV7-8 to TRBJ1-5, with 9 bases fitting TRBD1. Germline V gene lookup returns CDR1 SGHVS and CDR2 FQNEAQ. J lost 1 base, V lost 5 bases, and 6 bases had no gene match. The CDR3 runs to 16 residues.

The chain's CDR3 is CASSLPDRGYETQYF. In nucleotides, the CDR3 is TGTGCCAGCAGCCTGCCGGACAGGGGATATGAGACCCAGTACTTC. The J gene is TRBJ2-5, the V gene TRBV3-1 (or the pseudogene TRBV3-2); 9 bases fit TRBD1. Per the germline V gene, CDR1 is LGHDT and CDR2 is YNNKEL (reference sequence). V was pared by 4 bases and J by 5 bases, with 8 bases of the junction left unmatched. There are 15 residues in the CDR3.

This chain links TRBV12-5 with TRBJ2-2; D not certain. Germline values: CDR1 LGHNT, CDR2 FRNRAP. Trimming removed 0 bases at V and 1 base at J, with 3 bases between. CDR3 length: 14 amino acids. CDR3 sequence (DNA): TGTGCTAGTGGTTTGGTCAGGAACACCGGGGAGCTGTTTTTT. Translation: CASGLVRNTGELFF.